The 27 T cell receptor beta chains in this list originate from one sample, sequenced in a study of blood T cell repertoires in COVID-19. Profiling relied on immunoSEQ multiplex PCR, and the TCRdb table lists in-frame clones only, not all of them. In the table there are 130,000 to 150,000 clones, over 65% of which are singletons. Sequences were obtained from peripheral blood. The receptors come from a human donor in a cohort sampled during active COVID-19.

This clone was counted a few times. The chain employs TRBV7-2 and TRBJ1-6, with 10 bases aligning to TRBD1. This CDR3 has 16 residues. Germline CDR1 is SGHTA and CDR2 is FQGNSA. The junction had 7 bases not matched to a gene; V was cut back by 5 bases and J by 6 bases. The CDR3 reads CASSPTGGSINSPLHF. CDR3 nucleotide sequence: TGTGCCAGCAGCCCGACAGGGGGCAGCATTAATTCACCCCTCCACTTT.

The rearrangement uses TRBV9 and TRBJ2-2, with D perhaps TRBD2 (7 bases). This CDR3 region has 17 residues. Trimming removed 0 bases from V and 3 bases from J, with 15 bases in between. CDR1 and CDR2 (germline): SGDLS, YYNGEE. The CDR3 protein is CASSVAGGGPDTGELFF. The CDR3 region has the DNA TGTGCCAGCAGCGTAGCTGGGGGGGGGCCAGACACCGGGGAGCTGTTTTTT.

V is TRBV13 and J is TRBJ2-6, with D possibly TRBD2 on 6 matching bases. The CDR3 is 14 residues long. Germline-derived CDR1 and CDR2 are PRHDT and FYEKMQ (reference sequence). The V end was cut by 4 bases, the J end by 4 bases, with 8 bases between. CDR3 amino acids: CASSYGSGANVLTF. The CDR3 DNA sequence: TGTGCCAGCAGCTACGGGAGCGGGGCCAACGTCCTGACTTTC.

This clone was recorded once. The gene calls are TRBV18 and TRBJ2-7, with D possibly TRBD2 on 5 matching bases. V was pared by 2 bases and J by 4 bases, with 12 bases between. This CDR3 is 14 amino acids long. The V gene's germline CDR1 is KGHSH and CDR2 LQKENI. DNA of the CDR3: TGTGCCAGCTCACCAGAGGGCAGCTTTTACGAGCAGTACTTC. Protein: CASSPEGSFYEQYF.

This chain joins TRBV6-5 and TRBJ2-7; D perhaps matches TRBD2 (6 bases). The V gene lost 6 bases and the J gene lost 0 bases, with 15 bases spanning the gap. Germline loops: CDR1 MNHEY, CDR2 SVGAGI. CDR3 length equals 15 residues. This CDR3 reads CASSEGLTFSYEQYV. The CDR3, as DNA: TGTGCCAGCAGCGAGGGACTGACTTTCTCCTACGAGCAGTACGTC.

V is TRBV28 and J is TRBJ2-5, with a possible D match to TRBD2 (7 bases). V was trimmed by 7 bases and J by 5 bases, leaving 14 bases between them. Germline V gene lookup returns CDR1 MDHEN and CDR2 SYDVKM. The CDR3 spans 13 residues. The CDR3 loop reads CASTLGGAETQYF. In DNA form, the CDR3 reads TGTGCCAGCACCTTGGGGGGGGCTGAGACCCAGTACTTC.

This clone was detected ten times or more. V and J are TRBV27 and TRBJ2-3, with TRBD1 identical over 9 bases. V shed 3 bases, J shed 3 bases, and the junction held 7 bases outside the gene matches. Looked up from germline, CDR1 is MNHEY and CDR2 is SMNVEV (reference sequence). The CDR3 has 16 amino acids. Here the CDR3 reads CASSFSPGTGTDTQYF. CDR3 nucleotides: TGTGCCAGCAGTTTTTCTCCCGGGACAGGGACAGATACGCAGTATTTT.

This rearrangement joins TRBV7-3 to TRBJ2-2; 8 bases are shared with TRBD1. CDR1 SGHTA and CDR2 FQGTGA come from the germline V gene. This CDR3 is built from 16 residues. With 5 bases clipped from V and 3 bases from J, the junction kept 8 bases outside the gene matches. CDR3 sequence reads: CASSKNQGADTGELFF. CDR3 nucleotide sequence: TGTGCCAGCAGCAAAAACCAGGGGGCTGACACCGGGGAGCTGTTTTTT.

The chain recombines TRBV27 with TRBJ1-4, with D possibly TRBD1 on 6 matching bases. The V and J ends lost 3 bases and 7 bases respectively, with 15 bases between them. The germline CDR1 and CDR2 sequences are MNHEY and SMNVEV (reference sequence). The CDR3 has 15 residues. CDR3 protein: CASSFITGQGEKLFF. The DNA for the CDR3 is TGTGCCAGCAGTTTTATAACAGGGCAGGGTGAAAAACTGTTTTTT.

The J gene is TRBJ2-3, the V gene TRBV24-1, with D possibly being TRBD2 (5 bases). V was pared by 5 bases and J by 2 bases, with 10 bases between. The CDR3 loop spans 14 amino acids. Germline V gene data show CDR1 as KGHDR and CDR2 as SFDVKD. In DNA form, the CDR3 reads TGTGCCACCAGTGCTGGACTTAACACAGATACGCAGTATTTT. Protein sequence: CATSAGLNTDTQYF.

The CDR3 reads CASSFRDTLNQPQHF. The CDR3 DNA reads as TGTGCCAGCAGTTTTCGGGACACCCTCAATCAGCCCCAGCATTTT. V usage is TRBV27 and J usage is TRBJ1-5; a weak D match, TRBD1 (6 bases). Germline CDR1 MNHEY, CDR2 SMNVEV (reference sequence). This CDR3 is built from 15 residues. V lost 3 bases to trimming and J lost 3 bases, with 12 bases between them.

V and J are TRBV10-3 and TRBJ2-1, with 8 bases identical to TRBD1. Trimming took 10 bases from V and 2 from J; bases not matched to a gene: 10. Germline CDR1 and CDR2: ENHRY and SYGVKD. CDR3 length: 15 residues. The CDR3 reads CATTGQGPTYNEQFF. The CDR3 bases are TGTGCCACAACTGGACAGGGACCCACCTACAATGAGCAGTTCTTC.

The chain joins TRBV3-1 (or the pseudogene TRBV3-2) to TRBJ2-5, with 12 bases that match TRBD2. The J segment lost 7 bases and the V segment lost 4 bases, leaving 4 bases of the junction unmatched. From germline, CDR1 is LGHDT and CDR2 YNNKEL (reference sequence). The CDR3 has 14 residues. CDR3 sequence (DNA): TGTGCCAGCAGCCCGAGGACTAGCGGGGTGACCCAGTACTTC. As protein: CASSPRTSGVTQYF.

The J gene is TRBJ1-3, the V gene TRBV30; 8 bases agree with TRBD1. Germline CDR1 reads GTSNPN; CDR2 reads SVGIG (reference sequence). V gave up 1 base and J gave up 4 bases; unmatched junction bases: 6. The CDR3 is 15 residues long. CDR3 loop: CAWSGTGGQGNTIYF. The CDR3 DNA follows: TGTGCCTGGAGTGGAACAGGGGGTCAAGGAAACACCATATATTTT.

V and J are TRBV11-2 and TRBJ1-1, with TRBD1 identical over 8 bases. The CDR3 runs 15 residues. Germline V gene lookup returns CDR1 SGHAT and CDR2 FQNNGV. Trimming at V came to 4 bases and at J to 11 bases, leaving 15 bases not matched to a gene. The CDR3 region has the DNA TGTGCCAGCAGCTCAACCCTAGGACAGGGTGGGGAGGCTTTCTTT. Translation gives CASSSTLGQGGEAFF. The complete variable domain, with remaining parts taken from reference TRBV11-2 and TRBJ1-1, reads EAGVAQSPRYKIIEKRQSVAFWCNPISGHATLYWYQQILGQGPKLLIQFQNNGVVDDSQLPKDRFSAERLKGVDSTLKIQPAKLEDSAVYLCASSSTLGQGGEAFFGQGTRLTVV.

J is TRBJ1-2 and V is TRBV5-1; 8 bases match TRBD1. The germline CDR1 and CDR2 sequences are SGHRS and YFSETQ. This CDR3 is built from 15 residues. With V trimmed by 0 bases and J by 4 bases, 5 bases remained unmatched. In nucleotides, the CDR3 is TGCGCCAGCAGCTTGGACAGGGGGGTAATCTATGGCTACACCTTC. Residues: CASSLDRGVIYGYTF.

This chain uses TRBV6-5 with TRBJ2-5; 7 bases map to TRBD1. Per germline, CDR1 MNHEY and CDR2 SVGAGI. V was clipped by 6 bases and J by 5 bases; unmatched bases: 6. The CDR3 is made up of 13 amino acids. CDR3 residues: CASRQGFLETQYF. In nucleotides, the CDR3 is TGTGCCAGCAGACAGGGGTTCCTGGAGACCCAGTACTTC.

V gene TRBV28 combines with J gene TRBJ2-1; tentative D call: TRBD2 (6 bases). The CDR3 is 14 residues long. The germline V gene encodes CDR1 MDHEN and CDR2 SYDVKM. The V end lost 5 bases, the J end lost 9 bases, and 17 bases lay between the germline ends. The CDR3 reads CASSRGRLGGEQFF. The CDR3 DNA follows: TGTGCCAGCAGTAGAGGACGGCTGGGGGGTGAGCAGTTCTTC.

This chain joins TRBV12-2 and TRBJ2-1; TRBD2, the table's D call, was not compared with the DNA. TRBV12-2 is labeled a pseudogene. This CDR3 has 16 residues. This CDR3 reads CASRPSTSGGQNEQFF. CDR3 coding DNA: TGTGCAAGTCGCCCCTCAACTAGCGGGGGGCAAAATGAGCAGTTCTTC.

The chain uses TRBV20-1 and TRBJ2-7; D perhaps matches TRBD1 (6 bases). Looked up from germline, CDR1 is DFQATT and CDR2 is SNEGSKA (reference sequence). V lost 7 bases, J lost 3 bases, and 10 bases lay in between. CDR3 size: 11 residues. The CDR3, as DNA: TGCAGTGGCCGAGGGGGCTACGAGCAGTACTTC. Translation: CSGRGGYEQYF.

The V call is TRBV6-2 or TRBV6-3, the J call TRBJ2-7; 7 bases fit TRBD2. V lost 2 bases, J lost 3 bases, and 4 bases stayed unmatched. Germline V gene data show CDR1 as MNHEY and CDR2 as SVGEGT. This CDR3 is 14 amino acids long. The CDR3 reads CASSYGAGDYEQYV. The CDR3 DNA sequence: TGTGCCAGCAGTTACGGTGCGGGAGACTACGAGCAGTACGTC.

Written as DNA, the CDR3 is TGTGCCACTAGTGGGGGACTAGCTTCCACCGGGGAGCTGTTTTTT. This codes for CATSGGLASTGELFF. This chain uses TRBV2 with TRBJ2-2; TRBD2 agrees at 9 bases. The CDR3 is made up of 15 amino acids. Germline V gives CDR1 SNHLY, CDR2 FYNNEI. The trim removed 10 bases at V and 4 bases at J, leaving 10 bases unmatched.

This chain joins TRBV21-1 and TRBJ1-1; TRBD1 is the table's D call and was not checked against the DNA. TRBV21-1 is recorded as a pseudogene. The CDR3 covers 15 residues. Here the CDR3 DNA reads TGTGCCAGCAGCGTCCACCGGGACAGGCACACTGAAGCTTTCTTT. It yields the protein CASSVHRDRHTEAFF.

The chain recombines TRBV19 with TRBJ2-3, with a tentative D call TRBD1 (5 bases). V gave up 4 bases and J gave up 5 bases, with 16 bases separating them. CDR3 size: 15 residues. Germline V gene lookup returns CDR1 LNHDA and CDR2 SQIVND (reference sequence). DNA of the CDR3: TGTGCCAGTAGTAATCAGCAGGGTCAGGTAGATACGCAGTATTTT. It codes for CASSNQQGQVDTQYF.

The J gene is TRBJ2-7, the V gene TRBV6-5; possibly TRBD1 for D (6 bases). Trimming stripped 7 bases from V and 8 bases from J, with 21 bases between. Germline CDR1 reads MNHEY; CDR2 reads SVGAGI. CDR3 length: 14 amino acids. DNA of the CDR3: TGTGCCAGCACCACAACAGGGTTGGTGGAGAAGCAGTACTTC. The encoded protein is CASTTTGLVEKQYF.

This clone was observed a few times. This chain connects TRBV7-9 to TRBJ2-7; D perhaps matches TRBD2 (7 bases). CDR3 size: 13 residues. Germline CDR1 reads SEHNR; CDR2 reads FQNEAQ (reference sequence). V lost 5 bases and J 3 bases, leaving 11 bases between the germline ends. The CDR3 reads CASSEGGYYEQYF. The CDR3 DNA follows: TGTGCCAGCAGCGAGGGGGGGTACTACGAGCAGTACTTC.

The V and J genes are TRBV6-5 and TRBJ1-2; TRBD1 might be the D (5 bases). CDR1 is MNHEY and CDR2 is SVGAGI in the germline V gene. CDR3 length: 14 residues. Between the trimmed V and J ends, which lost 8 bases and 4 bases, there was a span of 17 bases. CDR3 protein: CASLLQRQTYGYTF. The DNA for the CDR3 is TGTGCCAGCCTTCTTCAAAGACAGACCTATGGCTACACCTTC.